This T cell receptor (beta chain) was captured by sequencing in a study of blood T cell repertoires in COVID-19. Here immunoSEQ multiplex PCR was the method, and the copy in TCRdb shows in-frame clones only, minus some. The table records 230,000 or so clones, roughly 88% of them present only once. This CDR3 has 13 amino acids. Germline loops: CDR1 MNHEY, CDR2 SVGEGT. With respect to this clone: At one boundary the junction diverges from the germline segment, which might be a read error.

The chain recombines TRBV6-2 or TRBV6-3 with TRBJ1-1, with a tentative D call TRBD1 (5 bases). The clonotype originates from a man aged 40-55 years who had recovered from COVID-19. The sequenced material came from peripheral blood. The CDR3 here is CASSYRGNSEAFF. In nucleotides, the CDR3 is TGTGCCAGCAGTTATCGGGGGAACAGTGAAGCTTTCTTT.